This T cell receptor beta chain derives from a study of OX40 agonist ivuxolimab in advanced cancers. Repertoires were generated with immunoSEQ multiplex PCR, while TCRdb's copy carries only in-frame clones and drops some. Among roughly 53,000 clones, more than 85% were seen once, and the ten largest hold about 52%. The CDR3 spans 14 residues. Trimming pared 0 bases from V and 0 bases from J, leaving 9 bases between. Germline loops: CDR1 SQVTM, CDR2 ANQGSEA. This sample comprised CD4+ or CD8+ T cells sorted from blood, obtained in a trial of the OX40 agonist ivuxolimab. The chain joins TRBV29-1 to TRBJ2-7; D remains ambiguous. The sequence came from an adult with an advanced solid tumor such as melanoma, head and neck, liver or kidney cancer. The CDR3 coding sequence is TGCAGCGTTGAAGATACCCGTACCTCCTACGAGCAGTACTTC. Amino acid sequence: CSVEDTRTSYEQYF.